This T cell receptor beta chain emerged from a study of shared clonotypes between healthy human individuals. Some clones are missing from TCRdb's copy, which holds only in-frame ones; the method was immunoSEQ multiplex PCR. The table shows over a million clones, with roughly 74% occurring only once. The CDR3 totals 17 residues. The germline V gene encodes CDR1 SGHTA and CDR2 FQGNSA. V lost 5 bases, J lost 10 bases, and 27 bases lay in between. The sequence was collected from a man younger than 35 in good health. Some clones in this sample may be carry-over from other donors' samples. The chain recombines TRBV7-2 with TRBJ2-1; the D call may be TRBD1 or TRBD2 (5 bases each). The sequencing input was memory CD4+ T cells from PBMCs. Sample subset: CD45RA-negative fraction. The CDR3 spells CASSRGSWSGRSGEQFF. The CDR3 coding sequence is TGTGCCAGCAGCCGAGGGAGTTGGTCGGGACGTTCGGGGGAGCAGTTCTTC.